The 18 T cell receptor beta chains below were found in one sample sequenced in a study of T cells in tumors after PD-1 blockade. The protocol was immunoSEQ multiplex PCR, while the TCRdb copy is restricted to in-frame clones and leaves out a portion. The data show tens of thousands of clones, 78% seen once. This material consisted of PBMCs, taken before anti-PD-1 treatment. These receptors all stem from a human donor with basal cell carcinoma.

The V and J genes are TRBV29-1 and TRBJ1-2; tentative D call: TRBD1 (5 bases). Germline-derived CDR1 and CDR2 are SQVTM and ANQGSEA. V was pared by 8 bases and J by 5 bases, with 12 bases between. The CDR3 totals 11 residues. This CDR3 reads CSQKGEYGYTF. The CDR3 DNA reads TGCAGCCAAAAAGGGGAATATGGCTACACCTTC.

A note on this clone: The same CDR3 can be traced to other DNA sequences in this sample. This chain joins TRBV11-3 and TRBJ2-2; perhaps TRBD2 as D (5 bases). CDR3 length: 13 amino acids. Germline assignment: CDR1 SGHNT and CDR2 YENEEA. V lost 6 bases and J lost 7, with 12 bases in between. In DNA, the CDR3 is TGTGCCAGCAGTCCCGGACTGGTCGGGGAGCTGTTTTTT. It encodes CASSPGLVGELFF.

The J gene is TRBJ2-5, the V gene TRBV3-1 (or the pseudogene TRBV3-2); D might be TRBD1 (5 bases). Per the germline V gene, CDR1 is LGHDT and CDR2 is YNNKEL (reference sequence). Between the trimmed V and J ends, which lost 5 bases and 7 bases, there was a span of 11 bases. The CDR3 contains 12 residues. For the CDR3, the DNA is TGTGCCAGCAGCTTCCAGGGTGGGACCCAGTACTTC. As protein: CASSFQGGTQYF.

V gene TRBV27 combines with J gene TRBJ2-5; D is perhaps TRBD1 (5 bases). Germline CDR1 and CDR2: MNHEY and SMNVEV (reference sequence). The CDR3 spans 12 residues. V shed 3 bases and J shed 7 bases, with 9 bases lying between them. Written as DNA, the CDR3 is TGTGCCAGCAGTTTCCCCCAGGGGACCCAGTACTTC. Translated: CASSFPQGTQYF.

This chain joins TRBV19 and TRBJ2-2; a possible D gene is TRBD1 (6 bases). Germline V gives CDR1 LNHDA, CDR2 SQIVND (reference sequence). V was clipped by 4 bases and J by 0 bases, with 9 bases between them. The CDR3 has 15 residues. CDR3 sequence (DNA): TGTGCCAGTAGTACCGGACAGTCGAACACCGGGGAGCTGTTTTTT. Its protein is CASSTGQSNTGELFF. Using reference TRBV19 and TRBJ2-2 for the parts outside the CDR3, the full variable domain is DGGITQSPKYLFRKEGQNVTLSCEQNLNHDAMYWYRQDPGQGLRLIYYSQIVNDFQKGDIAEGYSVSREKKESFPLTVTSAQKNPTAFYLCASSTGQSNTGELFFGEGSRLTVL.

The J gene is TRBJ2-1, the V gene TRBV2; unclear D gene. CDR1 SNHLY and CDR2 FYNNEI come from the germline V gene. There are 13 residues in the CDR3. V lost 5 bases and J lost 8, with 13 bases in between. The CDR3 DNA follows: TGTGCCAGCAGTACGTCTGATTGGGATGAGCAGTTCTTC. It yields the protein CASSTSDWDEQFF.

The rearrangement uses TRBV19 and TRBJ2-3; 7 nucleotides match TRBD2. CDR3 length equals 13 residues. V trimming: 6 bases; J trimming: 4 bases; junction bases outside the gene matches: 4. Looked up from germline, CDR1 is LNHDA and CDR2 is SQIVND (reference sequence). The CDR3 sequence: CASRRLASDTQYF. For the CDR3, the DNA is TGTGCCAGTAGACGACTAGCTTCAGATACGCAGTATTTT.

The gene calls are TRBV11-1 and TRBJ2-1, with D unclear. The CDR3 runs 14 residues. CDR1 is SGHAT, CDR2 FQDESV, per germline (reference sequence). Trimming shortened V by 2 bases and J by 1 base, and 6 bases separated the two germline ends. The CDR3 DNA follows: TGTGCCAGCAGCTTATCAGCTTCCTACAATGAGCAGTTCTTC. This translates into CASSLSASYNEQFF.

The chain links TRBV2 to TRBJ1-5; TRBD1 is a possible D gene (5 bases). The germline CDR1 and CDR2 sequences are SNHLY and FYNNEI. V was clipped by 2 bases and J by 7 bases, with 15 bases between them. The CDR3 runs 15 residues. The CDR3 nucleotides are TGTGCCAGCAGTGAATCGGGGGTAGTTGGGCAGCCCCAGCATTTT. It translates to CASSESGVVGQPQHF.

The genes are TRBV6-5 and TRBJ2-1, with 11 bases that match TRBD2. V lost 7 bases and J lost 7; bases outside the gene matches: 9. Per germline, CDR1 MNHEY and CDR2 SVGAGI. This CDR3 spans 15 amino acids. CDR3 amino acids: CASTNRASGRNEQFF. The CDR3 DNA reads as TGTGCCAGCACCAACAGGGCTAGCGGGAGGAATGAGCAGTTCTTC.

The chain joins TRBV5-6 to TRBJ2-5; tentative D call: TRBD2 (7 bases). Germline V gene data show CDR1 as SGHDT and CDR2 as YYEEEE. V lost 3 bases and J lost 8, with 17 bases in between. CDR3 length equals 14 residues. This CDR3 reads CASSWWGAGDTQYF. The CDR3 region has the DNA TGTGCCAGCAGCTGGTGGGGGGCGGGAGACACCCAGTACTTC.

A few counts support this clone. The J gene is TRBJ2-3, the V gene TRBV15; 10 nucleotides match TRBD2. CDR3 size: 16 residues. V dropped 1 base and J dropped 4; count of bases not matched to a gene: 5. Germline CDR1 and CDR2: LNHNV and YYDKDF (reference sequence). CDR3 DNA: TGTGCCACCAGCAGAGTTCTAGCGGGAGAGGCAGATACGCAGTATTTT. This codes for CATSRVLAGEADTQYF. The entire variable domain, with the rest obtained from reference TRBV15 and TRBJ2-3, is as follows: DAMVIQNPRYQVTQFGKPVTLSCSQTLNHNVMYWYQQKSSQAPKLLFHYYDKDFNNEADTPDNFQSRRPNTSFCFLDIRSPGLGDTAMYLCATSRVLAGEADTQYFGPGTRLTVL.

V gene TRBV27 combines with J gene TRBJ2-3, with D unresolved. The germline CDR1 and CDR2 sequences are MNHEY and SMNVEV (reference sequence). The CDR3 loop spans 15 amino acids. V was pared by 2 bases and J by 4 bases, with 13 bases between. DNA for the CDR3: TGTGCCAGCAGTTTAAGGGCCCTCTGGCCAGATACGCAGTATTTT. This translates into CASSLRALWPDTQYF.

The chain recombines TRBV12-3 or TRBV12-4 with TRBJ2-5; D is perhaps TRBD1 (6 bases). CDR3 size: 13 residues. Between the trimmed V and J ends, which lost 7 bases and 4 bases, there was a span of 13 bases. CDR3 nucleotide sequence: TGTGCCAGCAAGGTCATAGGGGGAGAGACCCAGTACTTC. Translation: CASKVIGGETQYF.

CDR3 amino acids: CASSDGPPEKLFF. CDR3 DNA: TGTGCCAGCAGCGACGGTCCCCCCGAAAAACTGTTTTTT. The rearrangement joins TRBV6-6 to TRBJ1-4; D remains unclear. CDR1 MNHNY and CDR2 SVGAGI come from the germline V gene (reference sequence). V lost 6 bases, J lost 8 bases, and 13 bases lay in between. The CDR3 contains 13 residues.

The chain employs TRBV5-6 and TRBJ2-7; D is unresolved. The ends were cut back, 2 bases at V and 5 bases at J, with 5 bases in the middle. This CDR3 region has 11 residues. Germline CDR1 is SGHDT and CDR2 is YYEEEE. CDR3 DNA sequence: TGTGCCAGCAGCTTTAAGCACGAGCAGTACTTC. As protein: CASSFKHEQYF.

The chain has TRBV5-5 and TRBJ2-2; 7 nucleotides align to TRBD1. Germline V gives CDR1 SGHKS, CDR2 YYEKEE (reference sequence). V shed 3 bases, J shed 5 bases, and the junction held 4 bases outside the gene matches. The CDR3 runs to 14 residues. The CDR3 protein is CASSWDRMTGELFF. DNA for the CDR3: TGTGCCAGCAGCTGGGACAGAATGACCGGGGAGCTGTTTTTT.

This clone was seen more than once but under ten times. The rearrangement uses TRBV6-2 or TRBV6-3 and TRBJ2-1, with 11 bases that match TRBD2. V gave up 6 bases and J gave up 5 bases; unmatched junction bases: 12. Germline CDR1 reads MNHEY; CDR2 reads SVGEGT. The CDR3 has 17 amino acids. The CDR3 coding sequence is TGTGCCAGCAGCCGCCATTGGGGACTAGCGGACAACAATGAGCAGTTCTTC. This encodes CASSRHWGLADNNEQFF.